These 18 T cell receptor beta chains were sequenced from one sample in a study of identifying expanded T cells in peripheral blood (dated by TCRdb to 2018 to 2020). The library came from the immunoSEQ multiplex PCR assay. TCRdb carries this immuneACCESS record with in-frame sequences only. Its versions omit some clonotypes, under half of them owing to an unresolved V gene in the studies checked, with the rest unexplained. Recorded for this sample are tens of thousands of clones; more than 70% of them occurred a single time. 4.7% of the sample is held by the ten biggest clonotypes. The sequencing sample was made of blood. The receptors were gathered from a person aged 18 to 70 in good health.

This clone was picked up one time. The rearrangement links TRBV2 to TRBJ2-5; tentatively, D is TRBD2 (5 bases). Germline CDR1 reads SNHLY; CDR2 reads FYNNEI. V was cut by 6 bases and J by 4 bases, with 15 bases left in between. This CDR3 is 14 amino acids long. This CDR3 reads CASSPSSGGETQYF. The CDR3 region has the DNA TGTGCCAGCAGCCCTTCCTCCGGAGGAGAGACCCAGTACTTC.

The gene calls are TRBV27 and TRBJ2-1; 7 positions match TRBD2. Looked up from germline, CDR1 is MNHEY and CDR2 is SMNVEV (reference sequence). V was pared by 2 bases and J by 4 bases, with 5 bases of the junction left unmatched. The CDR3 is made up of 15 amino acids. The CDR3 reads CASSLRREQYNEQFF. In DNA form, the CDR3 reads TGTGCCAGCAGTTTACGGCGGGAGCAGTACAATGAGCAGTTCTTC.

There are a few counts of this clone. The CDR3 is CASSISTQNTEAFF. As DNA, the CDR3 is TGTGCCAGCAGTATCTCAACACAGAACACTGAAGCTTTCTTT. This chain links TRBV2 with TRBJ1-1; D gene unclear. The CDR3 runs 14 residues. The V gene's germline CDR1 is SNHLY and CDR2 FYNNEI. V was trimmed by 5 bases and J by 1 base, leaving 11 bases between them. Full variable domain (outside the CDR3, taken from reference TRBV2 and TRBJ1-1): EPEVTQTPSHQVTQMGQEVILRCVPISNHLYFYWYRQILGQKVEFLVSFYNNEISEKSEIFDDQFSVERPDGSNFTLKIRSTKLEDSAMYFCASSISTQNTEAFFGQGTRLTVV.

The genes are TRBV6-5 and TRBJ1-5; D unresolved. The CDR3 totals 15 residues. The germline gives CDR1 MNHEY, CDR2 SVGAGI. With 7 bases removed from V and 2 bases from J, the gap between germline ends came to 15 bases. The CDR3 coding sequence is TGTGCCAGCACCCGGTCCCCCTCCGGCAATCAGCCCCAGCATTTT. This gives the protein CASTRSPSGNQPQHF.

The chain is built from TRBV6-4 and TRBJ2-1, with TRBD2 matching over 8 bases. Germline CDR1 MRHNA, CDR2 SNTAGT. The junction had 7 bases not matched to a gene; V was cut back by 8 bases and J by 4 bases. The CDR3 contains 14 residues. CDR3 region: CASSRSGDYNEQFF. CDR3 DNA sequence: TGTGCCAGCTCTCGTAGCGGGGATTACAATGAGCAGTTCTTC.

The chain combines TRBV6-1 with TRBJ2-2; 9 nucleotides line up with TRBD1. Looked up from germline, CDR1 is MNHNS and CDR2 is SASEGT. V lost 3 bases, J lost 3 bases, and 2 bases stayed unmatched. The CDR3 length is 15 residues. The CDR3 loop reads CASSEGQGHTGELFF. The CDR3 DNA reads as TGTGCCAGCAGTGAGGGACAGGGCCACACCGGGGAGCTGTTTTTT.

The chain's CDR3 is CSVRVDSYNEQFF. CDR3 nucleotides: TGCAGCGTTCGCGTGGACTCCTACAATGAGCAGTTCTTC. This rearrangement joins TRBV29-1 to TRBJ2-1; no definite D call. Trimming took off 5 bases at V and 0 bases at J, with 8 bases between the two ends. The CDR3 covers 13 residues. Germline V gene sequence: CDR1 SQVTM, CDR2 ANQGSEA.

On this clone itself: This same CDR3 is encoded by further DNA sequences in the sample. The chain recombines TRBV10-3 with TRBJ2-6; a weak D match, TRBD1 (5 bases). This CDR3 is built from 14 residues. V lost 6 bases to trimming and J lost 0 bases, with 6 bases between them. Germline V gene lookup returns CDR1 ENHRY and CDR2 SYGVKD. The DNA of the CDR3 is TGTGCCATCAGCGACAGCTCTGGGGCCAACGTCCTGACTTTC. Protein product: CAISDSSGANVLTF.

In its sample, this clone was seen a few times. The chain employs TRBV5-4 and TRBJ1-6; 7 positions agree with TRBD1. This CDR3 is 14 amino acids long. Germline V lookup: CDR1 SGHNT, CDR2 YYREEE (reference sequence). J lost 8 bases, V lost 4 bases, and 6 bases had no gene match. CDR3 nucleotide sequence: TGTGCCAGCAGCCCAGGGGGGGGAGATTCACCCCTCCACTTT. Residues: CASSPGGGDSPLHF.

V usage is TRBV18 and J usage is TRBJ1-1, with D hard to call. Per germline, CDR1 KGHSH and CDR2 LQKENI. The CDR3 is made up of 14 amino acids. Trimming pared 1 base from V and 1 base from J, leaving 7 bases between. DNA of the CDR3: TGTGCCAGCTCACCACAGGTATGGAACACTGAAGCTTTCTTT. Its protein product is CASSPQVWNTEAFF. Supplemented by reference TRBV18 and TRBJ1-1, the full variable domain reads NAGVMQNPRHLVRRRGQEARLRCSPMKGHSHVYWYRQLPEEGLKFMVYLQKENIIDESGMPKERFSAEFPKEGPSILRIQQVVRGDSAAYFCASSPQVWNTEAFFGQGTRLTVV.

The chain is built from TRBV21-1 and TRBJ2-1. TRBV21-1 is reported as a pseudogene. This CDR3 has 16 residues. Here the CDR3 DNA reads TGTGCCAGCAGCAAAATCCGGGACGTCTCAGCAGGTGAGCAGTTCTTC. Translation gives CASSKIRDVSAGEQFF.

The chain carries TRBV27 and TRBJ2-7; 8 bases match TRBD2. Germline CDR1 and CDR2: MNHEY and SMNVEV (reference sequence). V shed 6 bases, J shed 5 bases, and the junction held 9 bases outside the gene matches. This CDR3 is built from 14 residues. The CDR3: CASRTGGGIDEQYF. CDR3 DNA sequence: TGTGCCAGCAGGACGGGGGGGGGAATCGACGAGCAGTACTTC.

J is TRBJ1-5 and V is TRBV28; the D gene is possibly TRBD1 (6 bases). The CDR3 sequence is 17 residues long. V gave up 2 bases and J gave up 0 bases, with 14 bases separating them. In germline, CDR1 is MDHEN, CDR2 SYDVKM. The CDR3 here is CASSLPDRAYSNQPQHF. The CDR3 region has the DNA TGTGCCAGCAGTTTACCGGACAGAGCCTATAGCAATCAGCCCCAGCATTTT.

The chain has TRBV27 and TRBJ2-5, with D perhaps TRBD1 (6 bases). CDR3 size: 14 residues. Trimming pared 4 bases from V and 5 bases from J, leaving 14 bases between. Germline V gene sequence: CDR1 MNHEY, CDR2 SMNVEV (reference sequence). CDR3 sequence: CASSSLRGEETQYF. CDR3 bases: TGTGCCAGCAGTTCCCTCAGGGGTGAGGAGACCCAGTACTTC.

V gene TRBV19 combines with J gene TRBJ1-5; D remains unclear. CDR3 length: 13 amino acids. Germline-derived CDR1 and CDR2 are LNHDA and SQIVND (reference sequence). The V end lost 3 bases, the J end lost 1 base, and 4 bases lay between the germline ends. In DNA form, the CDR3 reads TGTGCCAGTAGTATCAAGAGCAATCAGCCCCAGCATTTT. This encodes CASSIKSNQPQHF.

CDR3 nucleotides: TGTGCCAGCAGTTTGGGGCAGCGGGGTCATCAGCCCCAGCATTTT. Protein: CASSLGQRGHQPQHF. The V call is TRBV28, the J call TRBJ1-5; D is possibly TRBD1 (5 bases). The length of the CDR3 is 15 residues. CDR1 and CDR2 (germline): MDHEN, SYDVKM. The V gene lost 3 bases and the J gene lost 5 bases, with 14 bases spanning the gap.

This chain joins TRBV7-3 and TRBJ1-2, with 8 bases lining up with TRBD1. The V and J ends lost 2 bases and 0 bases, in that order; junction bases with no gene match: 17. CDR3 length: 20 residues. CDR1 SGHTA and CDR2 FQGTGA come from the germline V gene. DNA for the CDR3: TGTGCCAGCAGCTTACCTACACGTCGGGTTGGACAGGGAGCTAACTATGGCTACACCTTC. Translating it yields CASSLPTRRVGQGANYGYTF. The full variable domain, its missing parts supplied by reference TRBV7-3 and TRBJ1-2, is GAGVSQTPSNKVTEKGKYVELRCDPISGHTALYWYRQSLGQGPEFLIYFQGTGAADDSGLPNDRFFAVRPEGSVSTLKIQRTERGDSAVYLCASSLPTRRVGQGANYGYTFGSGTRLTVV.

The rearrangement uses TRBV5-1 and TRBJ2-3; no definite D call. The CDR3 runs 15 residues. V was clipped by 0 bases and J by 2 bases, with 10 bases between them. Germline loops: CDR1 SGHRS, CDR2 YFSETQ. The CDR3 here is CASSLAAATTDTQYF. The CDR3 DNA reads TGCGCCAGCAGCTTGGCGGCAGCGACCACAGATACGCAGTATTTT.